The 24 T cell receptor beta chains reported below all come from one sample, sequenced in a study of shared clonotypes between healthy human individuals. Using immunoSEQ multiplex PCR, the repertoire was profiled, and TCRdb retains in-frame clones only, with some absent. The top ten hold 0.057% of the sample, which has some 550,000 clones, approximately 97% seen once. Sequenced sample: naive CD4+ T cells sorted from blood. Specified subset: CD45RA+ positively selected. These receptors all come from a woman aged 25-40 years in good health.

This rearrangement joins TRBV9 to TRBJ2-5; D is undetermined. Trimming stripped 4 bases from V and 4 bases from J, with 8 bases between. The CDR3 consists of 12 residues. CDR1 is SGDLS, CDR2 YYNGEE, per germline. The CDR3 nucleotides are TGTGCCAGCAGCTTGACATTAGAGACCCAGTACTTC. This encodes CASSLTLETQYF.

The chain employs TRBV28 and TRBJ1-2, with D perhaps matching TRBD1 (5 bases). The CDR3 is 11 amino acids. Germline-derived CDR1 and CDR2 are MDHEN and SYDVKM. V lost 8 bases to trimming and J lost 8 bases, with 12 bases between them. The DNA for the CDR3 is TGTGCCAGCGGGGGGGTGGCGGGCTACACCTTC. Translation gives CASGGVAGYTF.

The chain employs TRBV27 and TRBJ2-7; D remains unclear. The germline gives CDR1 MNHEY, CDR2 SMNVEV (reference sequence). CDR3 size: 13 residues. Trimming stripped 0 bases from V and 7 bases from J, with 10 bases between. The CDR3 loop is CASSLSLHFEQYF. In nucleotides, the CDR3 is TGTGCCAGCAGTTTATCACTTCATTTTGAGCAGTACTTC.

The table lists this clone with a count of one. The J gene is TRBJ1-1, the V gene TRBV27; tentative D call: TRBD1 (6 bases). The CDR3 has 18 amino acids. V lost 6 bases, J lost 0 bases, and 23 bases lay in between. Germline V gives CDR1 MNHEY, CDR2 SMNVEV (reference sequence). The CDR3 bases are TGTGCCAGCAGACGGTCTTCGAGGGGGATACTCATGAACACTGAAGCTTTCTTT. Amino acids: CASRRSSRGILMNTEAFF.

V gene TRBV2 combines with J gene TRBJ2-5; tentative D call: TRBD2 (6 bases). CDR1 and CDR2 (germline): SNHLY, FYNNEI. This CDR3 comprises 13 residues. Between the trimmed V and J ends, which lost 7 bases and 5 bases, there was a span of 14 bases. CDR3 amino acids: CASNSAGKETQYF. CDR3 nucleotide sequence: TGTGCCAGCAATAGCGCGGGAAAGGAGACCCAGTACTTC. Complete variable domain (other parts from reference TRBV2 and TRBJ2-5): EPEVTQTPSHQVTQMGQEVILRCVPISNHLYFYWYRQILGQKVEFLVSFYNNEISEKSEIFDDQFSVERPDGSNFTLKIRSTKLEDSAMYFCASNSAGKETQYFGPGTRLLVL.

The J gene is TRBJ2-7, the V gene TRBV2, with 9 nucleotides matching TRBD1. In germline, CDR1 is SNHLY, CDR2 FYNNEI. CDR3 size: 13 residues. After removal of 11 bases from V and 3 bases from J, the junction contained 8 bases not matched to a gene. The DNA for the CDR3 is TGTGCCGGCCACCGGGACAGGGACTACGAGCAGTACTTC. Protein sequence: CAGHRDRDYEQYF.

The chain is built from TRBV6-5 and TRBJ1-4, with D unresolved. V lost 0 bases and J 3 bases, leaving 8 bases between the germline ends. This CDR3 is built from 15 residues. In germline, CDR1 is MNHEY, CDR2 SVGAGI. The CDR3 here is CASSYSGSSNEKLFF. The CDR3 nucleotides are TGTGCCAGCAGTTACTCCGGCAGTTCTAATGAAAAACTGTTTTTT.

This CDR3 reads CASSPRASGRRTGELFF. Here the CDR3 DNA reads TGTGCCAGCAGCCCTCGAGCGAGCGGGAGAAGGACCGGGGAGCTGTTTTTT. This chain links TRBV9 with TRBJ2-2, with TRBD2 identical over 8 bases. Germline V gene data show CDR1 as SGDLS and CDR2 as YYNGEE. The trim removed 4 bases at V and 5 bases at J, leaving 13 bases unmatched. CDR3 length: 17 amino acids.

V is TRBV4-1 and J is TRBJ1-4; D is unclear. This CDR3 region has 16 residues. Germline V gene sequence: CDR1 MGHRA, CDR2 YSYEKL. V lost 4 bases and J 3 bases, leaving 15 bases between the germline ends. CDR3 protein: CASSPQLPPANEKLFF. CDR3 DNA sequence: TGCGCCAGCAGCCCACAATTACCCCCGGCTAATGAAAAACTGTTTTTT.

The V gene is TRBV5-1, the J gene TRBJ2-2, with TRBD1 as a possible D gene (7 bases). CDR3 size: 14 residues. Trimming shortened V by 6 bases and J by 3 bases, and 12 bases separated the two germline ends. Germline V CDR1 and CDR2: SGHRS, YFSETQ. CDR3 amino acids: CASTTGTDTGELFF. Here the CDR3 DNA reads TGCGCCAGCACGACAGGGACTGACACCGGGGAGCTGTTTTTT.

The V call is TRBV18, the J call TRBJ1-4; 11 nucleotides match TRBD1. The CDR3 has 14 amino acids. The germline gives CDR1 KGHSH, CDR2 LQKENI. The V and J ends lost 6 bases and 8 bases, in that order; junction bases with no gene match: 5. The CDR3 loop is CASSHGQGAEKLFF. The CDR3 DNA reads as TGTGCCAGCTCCCATGGACAGGGGGCAGAAAAACTGTTTTTT.

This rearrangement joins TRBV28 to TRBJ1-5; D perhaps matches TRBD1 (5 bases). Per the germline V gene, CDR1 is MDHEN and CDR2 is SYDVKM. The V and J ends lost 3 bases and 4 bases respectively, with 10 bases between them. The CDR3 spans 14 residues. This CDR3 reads CASSFRGRNQPQHF. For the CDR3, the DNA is TGTGCCAGCAGTTTTAGGGGACGGAATCAGCCCCAGCATTTT.

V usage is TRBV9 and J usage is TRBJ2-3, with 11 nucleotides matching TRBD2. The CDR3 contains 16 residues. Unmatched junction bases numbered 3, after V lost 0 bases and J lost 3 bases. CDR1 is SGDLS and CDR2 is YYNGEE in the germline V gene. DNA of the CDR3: TGTGCCAGCAGCGTAGTAGCTAGCGGGAGGACAGATACGCAGTATTTT. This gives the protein CASSVVASGRTDTQYF.

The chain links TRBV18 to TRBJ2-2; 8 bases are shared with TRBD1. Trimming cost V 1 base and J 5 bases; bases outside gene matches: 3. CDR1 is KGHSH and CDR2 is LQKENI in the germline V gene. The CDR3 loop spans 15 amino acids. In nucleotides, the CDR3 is TGTGCCAGCTCACCACAGACAGGGGAGACCGGGGAGCTGTTTTTT. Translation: CASSPQTGETGELFF. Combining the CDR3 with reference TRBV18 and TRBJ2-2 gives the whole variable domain NAGVMQNPRHLVRRRGQEARLRCSPMKGHSHVYWYRQLPEEGLKFMVYLQKENIIDESGMPKERFSAEFPKEGPSILRIQQVVRGDSAAYFCASSPQTGETGELFFGEGSRLTVL.

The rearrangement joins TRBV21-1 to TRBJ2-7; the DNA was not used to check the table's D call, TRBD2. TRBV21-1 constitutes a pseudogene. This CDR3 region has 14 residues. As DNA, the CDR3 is TGTTCCCAGCAACGTGCGGCGAGCTCCTACGAGCAGTACTTC. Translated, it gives CSQQRAASSYEQYF.

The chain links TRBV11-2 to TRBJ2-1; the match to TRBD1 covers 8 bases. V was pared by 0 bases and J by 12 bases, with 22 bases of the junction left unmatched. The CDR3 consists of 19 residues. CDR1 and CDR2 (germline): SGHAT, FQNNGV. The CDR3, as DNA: TGTGCCAGCAGCTTAGATCCTTTGACAGGGGCCCCAGGGGGACTCGGGCAGTTCTTC. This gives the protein CASSLDPLTGAPGGLGQFF.

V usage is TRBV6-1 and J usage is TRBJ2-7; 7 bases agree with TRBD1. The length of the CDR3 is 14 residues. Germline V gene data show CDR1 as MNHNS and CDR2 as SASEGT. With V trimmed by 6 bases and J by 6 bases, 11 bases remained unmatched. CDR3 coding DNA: TGTGCCAGCAGGAGGCAGGGGGATAGAGGCGAGCAGTACTTC. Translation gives CASRRQGDRGEQYF.

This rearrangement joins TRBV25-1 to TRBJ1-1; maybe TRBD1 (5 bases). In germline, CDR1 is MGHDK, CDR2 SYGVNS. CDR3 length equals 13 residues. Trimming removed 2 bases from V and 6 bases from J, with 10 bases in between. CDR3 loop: CASSEQGGAEAFF. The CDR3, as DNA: TGTGCCAGCAGTGAACAGGGAGGCGCTGAAGCTTTCTTT.

The CDR3 is CASRKEGHQPQHF. CDR3 nucleotides: TGTGCCAGCAGAAAGGAGGGGCATCAGCCCCAGCATTTT. J is TRBJ1-5 and V is TRBV2, with D possibly being TRBD1 (5 bases). The CDR3 loop spans 13 amino acids. Germline V CDR1 and CDR2: SNHLY, FYNNEI. V was cut by 6 bases and J by 5 bases, with 11 bases left in between.

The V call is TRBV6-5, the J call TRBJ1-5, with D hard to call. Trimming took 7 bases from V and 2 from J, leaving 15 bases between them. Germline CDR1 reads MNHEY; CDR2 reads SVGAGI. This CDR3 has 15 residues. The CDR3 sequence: CASTRHPPGNQPQHF. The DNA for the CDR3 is TGTGCCAGCACCAGGCATCCACCGGGCAATCAGCCCCAGCATTTT.

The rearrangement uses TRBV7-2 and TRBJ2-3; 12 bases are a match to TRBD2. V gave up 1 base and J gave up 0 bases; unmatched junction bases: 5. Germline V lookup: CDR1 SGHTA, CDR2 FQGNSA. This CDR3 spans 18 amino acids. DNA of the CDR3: TGTGCCAGCAGCTTAGGGCTAGCGGGAGGGTCTAGCACAGATACGCAGTATTTT. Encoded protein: CASSLGLAGGSSTDTQYF. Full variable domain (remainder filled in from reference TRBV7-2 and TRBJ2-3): GAGVSQSPSNKVTEKGKDVELRCDPISGHTALYWYRQSLGQGLEFLIYFQGNSAPDKSGLPSDRFSAERTGGSVSTLTIQRTQQEDSAVYLCASSLGLAGGSSTDTQYFGPGTRLTVL.

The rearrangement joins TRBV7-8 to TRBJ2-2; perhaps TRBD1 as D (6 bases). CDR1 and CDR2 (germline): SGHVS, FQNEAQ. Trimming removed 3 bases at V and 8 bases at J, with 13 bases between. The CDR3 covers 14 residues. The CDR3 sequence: CASSLDRFGGELFF. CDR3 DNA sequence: TGTGCCAGCAGCTTGGACAGATTTGGGGGGGAGCTGTTTTTT.

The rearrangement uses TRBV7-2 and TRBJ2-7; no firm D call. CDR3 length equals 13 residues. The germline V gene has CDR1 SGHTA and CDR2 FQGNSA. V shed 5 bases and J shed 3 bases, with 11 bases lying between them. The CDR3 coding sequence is TGTGCCAGCAGCCCCCGGGCTGGCTACGAGCAGTACTTC. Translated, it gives CASSPRAGYEQYF.

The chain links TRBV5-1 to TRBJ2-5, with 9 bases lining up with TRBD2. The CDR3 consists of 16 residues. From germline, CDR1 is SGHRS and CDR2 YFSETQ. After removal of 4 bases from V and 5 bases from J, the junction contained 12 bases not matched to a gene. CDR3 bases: TGCGCCAGCAGCCCCCGACTAGCGGAGCCGGGGGAGACCCAGTACTTC. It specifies CASSPRLAEPGETQYF.